A single sample is the source of the 30 T cell receptor beta chains below, sequenced in a study of blood T cell repertoires in COVID-19. The assay was immunoSEQ multiplex PCR, and TCRdb's table has in-frame clones only and misses some. The sample has under 300,000 clones, 80% to 90% seen once; the top ten hold approximately 2%. The material sequenced was PBMCs or T cells enriched from blood (not recorded which). Receptors originate from a woman aged 50 to 65 who had recovered from COVID-19.

The gene calls are TRBV19 and TRBJ2-7; perhaps TRBD2 as D (5 bases). V lost 3 bases and J 1 base, leaving 16 bases between the germline ends. Germline loops: CDR1 LNHDA, CDR2 SQIVND (reference sequence). The CDR3 contains 16 residues. The CDR3 DNA follows: TGTGCCAGTAGTATTACGGGGAGTAGGCAATCCTACGAGCAGTACTTC. This sequence encodes CASSITGSRQSYEQYF. The full variable domain, completed using reference TRBV19 and TRBJ2-7, is DGGITQSPKYLFRKEGQNVTLSCEQNLNHDAMYWYRQDPGQGLRLIYYSQIVNDFQKGDIAEGYSVSREKKESFPLTVTSAQKNPTAFYLCASSITGSRQSYEQYFGPGTRLTVT.

The J gene is TRBJ2-7, the V gene TRBV5-8, with 10 positions matching TRBD2. This CDR3 spans 13 amino acids. Germline assignment: CDR1 SGHTS and CDR2 YDEGEE. V gave up 8 bases and J gave up 2 bases; unmatched junction bases: 4. CDR3 in amino acids: CASNLAGAYEQYF. CDR3 sequence (DNA): TGTGCCAGTAACCTAGCGGGGGCCTACGAGCAGTACTTC.

The V gene is TRBV18, the J gene TRBJ2-1, with TRBD1 matching over 10 bases. V gave up 3 bases and J gave up 6 bases; unmatched junction bases: 8. The CDR3 has 16 residues. CDR1 is KGHSH, CDR2 LQKENI, per germline. The CDR3 DNA follows: TGTGCCAGCTCACCGACAGGGGGCGCTTTAGGCAATGAGCAGTTCTTC. It codes for CASSPTGGALGNEQFF.

The chain links TRBV11-2 to TRBJ2-1; TRBD2 matches at 7 bases. CDR1 is SGHAT and CDR2 is FQNNGV in the germline V gene. V trimming: 1 base; J trimming: 0 bases; junction bases outside the gene matches: 12. The CDR3 covers 19 residues. CDR3 region: CASSLAGFLVAGSYNEQFF. The CDR3 region has the DNA TGTGCCAGCAGCTTAGCGGGGTTTTTGGTAGCGGGCTCCTACAATGAGCAGTTCTTC.

The chain employs TRBV13 and TRBJ2-5, with 14 bases that match TRBD2. This CDR3 contains 17 residues. CDR1 and CDR2 from the germline V gene are PRHDT and FYEKMQ (reference sequence). Losses at the gene ends were 5 bases for V and 4 bases for J; bases not matched to a gene: 9. CDR3 sequence: CASSPTDGTSGRETQYF. The CDR3, as DNA: TGTGCCAGCAGCCCCACCGACGGGACTAGCGGGAGAGAGACCCAGTACTTC.

This clone was detected a few times. V usage is TRBV28 and J usage is TRBJ2-7, with TRBD2 matching 8 bases. The CDR3 contains 15 residues. The germline CDR1 and CDR2 sequences are MDHEN and SYDVKM. Trimming took 6 bases from V and 3 from J; bases not matched to a gene: 10. DNA of the CDR3: TGTGCCAGCAGACACTTTGCGGGAGGTTACTACGAGCAGTACTTC. This gives the protein CASRHFAGGYYEQYF.

The rearrangement links TRBV28 to TRBJ1-3, with TRBD1 as a possible D gene (6 bases). There are 17 residues in the CDR3. The germline V and J ends were trimmed by 3 bases and 4 bases, with 19 bases remaining between them. Germline lookup yields CDR1 MDHEN and CDR2 SYDVKM. The CDR3 protein is CASSFLRGLIRGNTIYF. The CDR3 region has the DNA TGTGCCAGCAGTTTTCTCAGGGGCTTGATACGAGGAAACACCATATATTTT.

J is TRBJ2-5 and V is TRBV19; 7 positions match TRBD1. Unmatched junction bases numbered 15, after V lost 4 bases and J lost 7 bases. The germline V gene has CDR1 LNHDA and CDR2 SQIVND (reference sequence). The CDR3 length is 16 residues. The CDR3 nucleotides read TGTGCCAGTAGTACACCCTCAAGACAGGGTAGCGCGACCCAGTACTTC. Protein: CASSTPSRQGSATQYF.

This clone occurred a few times. J is TRBJ2-1 and V is TRBV7-9; no clear D. CDR1 SEHNR and CDR2 FQNEAQ come from the germline V gene (reference sequence). This CDR3 comprises 13 residues. V shed 1 base and J shed 5 bases, with 6 bases lying between them. CDR3 nucleotides: TGTGCCAGCAGCTTAGGCAGGAACAATGAGCAGTTCTTC. As protein: CASSLGRNNEQFF.

A note on this clone: The junction differs from germline at one of its ends, possibly a read error. The chain couples TRBV7-9 to TRBJ2-2; 8 bases match TRBD2. Per germline, CDR1 SEHNR and CDR2 FQNEAQ (reference sequence). The CDR3 has 16 amino acids. CDR3 nucleotides: TGCGCCAGCAGTTCCGGGGGGGAGGGGGGCACCGGGGAGCTGTTTTTT. Translating it yields CASSSGGEGGTGELFF.

CDR3 bases: TGTGCCAGCAGCGACTGGGGGGGAGGAGATCAGCCCCAGCATTTT. Translated: CASSDWGGGDQPQHF. The chain joins TRBV7-6 to TRBJ1-5, with a weak D call TRBD1 (5 bases). V dropped 5 bases and J dropped 5 bases, with 16 bases sitting between them. In germline, CDR1 is SGHVS, CDR2 FNYEAQ. This CDR3 spans 15 amino acids.

V usage is TRBV9 and J usage is TRBJ1-2; 7 nucleotides match TRBD1. The CDR3 consists of 14 residues. CDR1 is SGDLS, CDR2 YYNGEE, per germline. V was clipped by 4 bases and J by 7 bases; unmatched bases: 10. The CDR3 region is CASSSRTGAGGYTF. The CDR3 coding sequence is TGTGCCAGCAGCTCCCGAACAGGGGCTGGTGGCTACACCTTC. Full variable domain (outside the CDR3, taken from reference TRBV9 and TRBJ1-2): DSGVTQTPKHLITATGQRVTLRCSPRSGDLSVYWYQQSLDQGLQFLIQYYNGEERAKGNILERFSAQQFPDLHSELNLSSLELGDSALYFCASSSRTGAGGYTFGSGTRLTVV.

The chain has TRBV28 and TRBJ1-1; D gene unclear. The V end was cut by 4 bases, the J end by 1 base, with 10 bases between. CDR1 MDHEN and CDR2 SYDVKM come from the germline V gene. CDR3 size: 14 residues. The CDR3 protein is CASSSHITNTEAFF. CDR3 nucleotides: TGTGCCAGCAGTTCACATATTACGAACACTGAAGCTTTCTTT. Full variable domain (outside the CDR3, taken from reference TRBV28 and TRBJ1-1): DVKVTQSSRYLVKRTGEKVFLECVQDMDHENMFWYRQDPGLGLRLIYFSYDVKMKEKGDIPEGYSVSREKKERFSLILESASTNQTSMYLCASSSHITNTEAFFGQGTRLTVV.

J is TRBJ2-3 and V is TRBV24-1; 9 positions agree with TRBD2. In germline, CDR1 is KGHDR, CDR2 SFDVKD. The CDR3 spans 14 residues. V lost 9 bases, J lost 0 bases, and 3 bases stayed unmatched. This CDR3 reads CATGTSTSTDTQYF. The CDR3 nucleotides read TGTGCCACCGGGACTAGCACAAGCACAGATACGCAGTATTTT.

The chain couples TRBV19 to TRBJ2-1; no firm D call. Trimming pared 3 bases from V and 7 bases from J, leaving 7 bases between. This CDR3 contains 12 residues. Looked up from germline, CDR1 is LNHDA and CDR2 is SQIVND (reference sequence). CDR3 DNA sequence: TGTGCCAGTAGTATGCGAGCGAATGAGCAGTTCTTC. Protein product: CASSMRANEQFF.

Concerning this clone itself: Compared with germline, one end of the junction differs, possibly owing to a read error. This rearrangement joins TRBV7-7 to TRBJ2-1; D possibly corresponds to TRBD1 (6 bases). The CDR3 has 17 residues. Per germline, CDR1 SSHAT and CDR2 FNYEAQ (reference sequence). The CDR3 nucleotides read TGTGCTAGCAGCAAATTACCTCAGGGGTCCTACTACAATGAGCAGTTCTTC. This gives the protein CASSKLPQGSYYNEQFF.

The rearrangement uses TRBV27 and TRBJ2-7, with a weak D call TRBD2 (6 bases). V lost 3 bases to trimming and J lost 0 bases, with 12 bases between them. CDR1 MNHEY and CDR2 SMNVEV come from the germline V gene (reference sequence). This CDR3 has 15 amino acids. The CDR3 here is CASSFSSAYSYEQYF. In DNA form, the CDR3 reads TGTGCCAGCAGTTTCTCTAGCGCCTACTCCTACGAGCAGTACTTC.

The chain employs TRBV24-1 and TRBJ2-5, with 8 bases that match TRBD1. The trim removed 9 bases at V and 5 bases at J, leaving 4 bases unmatched. The CDR3 loop spans 12 amino acids. CDR1 KGHDR and CDR2 SFDVKD come from the germline V gene. The DNA for the CDR3 is TGTGCCACCGCAGGGGGCGAGGAGACCCAGTACTTC. Translation: CATAGGEETQYF.

The genes are TRBV6-5 and TRBJ2-5; 7 bases map to TRBD1. The germline V gene has CDR1 MNHEY and CDR2 SVGAGI. The CDR3 sequence is 14 residues long. Losses at the gene ends were 6 bases for V and 5 bases for J; bases not matched to a gene: 9. CDR3 sequence (DNA): TGTGCCAGCAGAACAGGGGTAATGTGGGAGACCCAGTACTTC. It yields the protein CASRTGVMWETQYF.

This chain connects TRBV3-1 (or the pseudogene TRBV3-2) to TRBJ2-5, with D unresolved. Germline lookup yields CDR1 LGHDT and CDR2 YNNKEL (reference sequence). The CDR3 has 15 amino acids. V was trimmed by 1 base and J by 2 bases, leaving 11 bases between them. DNA of the CDR3: TGTGCCAGCAGCCAAGCGGTTCTACCTCAAGAGACCCAGTACTTC. This encodes CASSQAVLPQETQYF.

The rearrangement uses TRBV11-3 and TRBJ2-2; no clear D gene. Germline lookup yields CDR1 SGHNT and CDR2 YENEEA. V was pared by 5 bases and J by 4 bases, with 17 bases between. The CDR3 covers 16 residues. The CDR3 DNA reads TGTGCCAGCAGCGAGGCGGATTTCTCGGGCACCGGGGAGCTGTTTTTT. Encoded protein: CASSEADFSGTGELFF. Full variable domain (remainder filled in from reference TRBV11-3 and TRBJ2-2): EAGVVQSPRYKIIEKKQPVAFWCNPISGHNTLYWYLQNLGQGPELLIRYENEEAVDDSQLPKDRFSAERLKGVDSTLKIQPAELGDSAVYLCASSEADFSGTGELFFGEGSRLTVL.

The rearrangement joins TRBV5-1 to TRBJ1-1, with a weak D call TRBD1 (6 bases). Germline loops: CDR1 SGHRS, CDR2 YFSETQ. CDR3 length: 15 amino acids. Trimming pared 3 bases from V and 2 bases from J, leaving 14 bases between. The CDR3 sequence is CASSYTTQGNTEAFF. CDR3 coding DNA: TGCGCCAGCAGCTACACGACACAGGGAAACACTGAAGCTTTCTTT. The whole variable domain, remainder taken from reference TRBV5-1 and TRBJ1-1, is KAGVTQTPRYLIKTRGQQVTLSCSPISGHRSVSWYQQTPGQGLQFLFEYFSETQRNKGNFPGRFSGRQFSNSRSEMNVSTLELGDSALYLCASSYTTQGNTEAFFGQGTRLTVV.

The chain is built from TRBV7-3 and TRBJ1-6; D is uncertain. Trimming stripped 4 bases from V and 6 bases from J, with 7 bases between. The CDR3 covers 13 residues. CDR1 and CDR2 (germline): SGHTA, FQGTGA. The DNA of the CDR3 is TGTGCCAGCAGCTCCTATTCTAATTCACCCCTCCACTTT. Its translation is CASSSYSNSPLHF. The variable domain in full, with the rest retrieved from reference TRBV7-3 and TRBJ1-6, is GAGVSQTPSNKVTEKGKYVELRCDPISGHTALYWYRQSLGQGPEFLIYFQGTGAADDSGLPNDRFFAVRPEGSVSTLKIQRTERGDSAVYLCASSSYSNSPLHFGNGTRLTVT.

V and J are TRBV29-1 and TRBJ1-3; D gene ambiguous. V lost 4 bases to trimming and J lost 4 bases, with 11 bases between them. CDR3 size: 13 residues. Germline CDR1 reads SQVTM; CDR2 reads ANQGSEA. CDR3: CSVAVLRGNTIYF. The CDR3 DNA is TGCAGCGTTGCGGTCCTGCGGGGAAACACCATATATTTT.

In its sample, this clone was seen a few times. The V gene is TRBV28, the J gene TRBJ2-7; unclear D gene. CDR1 and CDR2 (germline): MDHEN, SYDVKM. Trimming pared 2 bases from V and 3 bases from J, leaving 14 bases between. CDR3 length: 15 residues. For the CDR3, the DNA is TGTGCCAGCAGTTTACCCGCGACAAACCTCTACGAGCAGTACTTC. This gives the protein CASSLPATNLYEQYF. The entire variable domain, with the rest obtained from reference TRBV28 and TRBJ2-7, is as follows: DVKVTQSSRYLVKRTGEKVFLECVQDMDHENMFWYRQDPGLGLRLIYFSYDVKMKEKGDIPEGYSVSREKKERFSLILESASTNQTSMYLCASSLPATNLYEQYFGPGTRLTVT.

This clone came up once. The CDR3 DNA reads TGTGCCAGCAGCGCGGGACAGGGAGAGGGGGATGAGCAGTTCTTC. It specifies CASSAGQGEGDEQFF. The rearrangement uses TRBV9 and TRBJ2-1, with 9 bases matching TRBD1. The CDR3 sequence is 15 residues long. The V gene end was trimmed by 3 bases and the J gene end by 8 bases; junction bases not matched to a gene: 9. The germline CDR1 and CDR2 sequences are SGDLS and YYNGEE.

The V and J genes are TRBV6-5 and TRBJ2-7; a weak D match, TRBD1 (6 bases). The CDR3 runs to 15 residues. V lost 2 bases and J lost 0, with 11 bases in between. Germline V gives CDR1 MNHEY, CDR2 SVGAGI. The CDR3 loop is CASSYAGAPSYEQYF. CDR3 DNA: TGTGCCAGCAGTTACGCAGGGGCCCCCTCCTACGAGCAGTACTTC.

This sequence joins TRBV7-2 and TRBJ1-1, with D unclear. V dropped 0 bases and J dropped 7 bases, with 9 bases sitting between them. The length of the CDR3 is 13 residues. The germline gives CDR1 SGHTA, CDR2 FQGNSA. The CDR3 protein is CASSLARQIEAFF. In DNA, the CDR3 is TGTGCCAGCAGCTTAGCGCGGCAAATTGAAGCTTTCTTT.

The V and J genes are TRBV7-9 and TRBJ2-7, with D perhaps TRBD2 (6 bases). From germline, CDR1 is SEHNR and CDR2 FQNEAQ (reference sequence). CDR3 length equals 14 residues. Trimming pared 4 bases from V and 8 bases from J, leaving 18 bases between. CDR3 bases: TGTGCCAGCAGCTCACAGTTTAGGACTATGAAGCAGTACTTC. Protein product: CASSSQFRTMKQYF.

This clone has more than one count but fewer than ten. The chain joins TRBV11-2 to TRBJ1-1, with D hard to call. Germline-derived CDR1 and CDR2 are SGHAT and FQNNGV. The CDR3 contains 13 residues. V lost 5 bases and J lost 1, with 8 bases in between. The CDR3 region has the DNA TGTGCCAGCAGCGTCACACAGAACACTGAAGCTTTCTTT. The encoded protein is CASSVTQNTEAFF.